This T cell receptor beta chain is drawn from a study of cytomegalovirus exposure and HLA in healthy donors. Whole-study results and caveats: Presence/absence analyses supposed approximately even sequencing depth among donors.

This clone has just a few counts. Its antigen is unidentified. The PCR made use of 60 Vbeta and 13 Jbeta primers. Original methodology: Later, some 75 million unique TCR beta chains were counted in an analysis, and roughly 11 million of them were shared. Repertoires were generated with immunoSEQ multiplex PCR, while TCRdb's copy carries only in-frame clones and drops some. The D gene and trimming were derived from the DNA, and the V and J assignments and clone size from that table. The repertoire consists of some 220,000 clones, with about 80% occurring once and the leading ten covering 0.5% to 0.7%. Germline V lookup: CDR1 SGDLS, CDR2 YYNGEE. The CDR3 consists of 16 residues. Trimming took 2 bases from V and 2 from J; bases not matched to a gene: 0.

The TCR sequence derives from a woman aged 40 to 49 in good health and CMV-seronegative. Specimen: PBMCs. The chain recombines TRBV9 with TRBJ2-6; 11 bases are a match to TRBD2. CDR3 region: CASSVSGGAGANVLTF. CDR3 coding DNA: TGTGCCAGCAGCGTTAGCGGGGGGGCTGGGGCCAACGTCCTGACTTTC.